This TCR beta chain was observed in a study of blood T cell repertoires in COVID-19. The study drew participants aged roughly 18 to 95 years from around 24 US areas. Cohorts were based on clinical histories the participants reported. Recovered participants had two consecutive negative NP/OP PCR tests, healthcare professional clearance, or symptom resolution. Per the germline V gene, CDR1 is DFQATT and CDR2 is SNEGSKA (reference sequence). The CDR3 consists of 11 residues. Trimming removed 3 bases from V and 10 bases from J, with 12 bases in between. Under the authors' procedure: From reference gene primer amplification, estimates of nucleated cell counts were derived. The repertoire was sequenced with immunoSEQ multiplex PCR; TCRdb's copy has only in-frame clones and lacks some. The V and J calls and clone size are taken from that table; D and trimming were inferred from the DNA. The table has around 430,000 clones, 85% to 90% seen once; the top ten hold roughly a tenth.

The V gene is TRBV20-1, the J gene TRBJ1-1; D unclear. This clonotype was sampled from a woman aged 45-65 years who had recovered from COVID-19. Specimen: PBMCs or T cells enriched from blood (not recorded which). The CDR3 DNA reads TGCAGTGCTAGCTCCTCAGTCAGAGCTTTCTTT. This encodes CSASSSVRAFF.